These 6 T cell receptor beta chains were sequenced from one sample in a study of cytomegalovirus exposure and HLA in healthy donors (dated 2017 in TCRdb). Library preparation employed the immunoSEQ multiplex PCR assay. For the multiplex PCR, a mixture combining 60 forward primers for TCR Vbeta segments and 13 reverse primers for TCR Jbeta segments was used. TCRdb holds this immuneACCESS table with in-frame rearrangements only. Some clones are missing; in checked studies, unresolved V genes explain under half, and the rest has no known cause. Here the sample has 250,000 to 350,000 clones; 86% occur a single time. The ten largest account for around 4% of the sample. The specimen was PBMCs. The receptors derive from a man aged 35-49 years in good health and CMV-seropositive.

This chain links TRBV10-3 with TRBJ2-5; D is unclear. The DNA end favors TRBJ2-7, so the J call may be wrong. Looked up from germline, CDR1 is ENHRY and CDR2 is SYGVKD. The CDR3 is 13 amino acids. The CDR3 sequence is CAISVGTAYEQYF. The CDR3 DNA reads as TGTGCCATCAGTGTCGGCACAGCCTACGAGCAGTACTTC.

The V call is TRBV5-6, the J call TRBJ2-3; 11 bases are shared with TRBD2. After removal of 0 bases from V and 5 bases from J, the junction contained 5 bases not matched to a gene. CDR1 and CDR2 from the germline V gene are SGHDT and YYEEEE. The CDR3 length is 16 residues. DNA of the CDR3: TGTGCCAGCAGCTTGGGTAGCGGGAGGGCCAGAGATACGCAGTATTTT. Protein: CASSLGSGRARDTQYF.

This chain uses TRBV15 with TRBJ2-5, with TRBD2 matching 8 bases. CDR1 and CDR2 (germline): LNHNV, YYDKDF (reference sequence). The trim removed 0 bases at V and 5 bases at J, leaving 11 bases unmatched. The CDR3 length is 17 residues. The CDR3: CATSREAGVMVEETQYF. The CDR3 nucleotides read TGTGCCACCAGCAGAGAAGCGGGAGTTATGGTGGAGGAGACCCAGTACTTC.

The chain employs TRBV28 and TRBJ1-2, with a tentative D call TRBD1 (5 bases). CDR3 size: 14 residues. In germline, CDR1 is MDHEN, CDR2 SYDVKM. V was trimmed by 6 bases and J by 4 bases, leaving 15 bases between them. DNA of the CDR3: TGTGCCAGCAGCGGGACGGGGGGGATCTATGGCTACACCTTC. It specifies CASSGTGGIYGYTF.

The V and J genes are TRBV7-2 and TRBJ2-7; D is unresolved. The germline gives CDR1 SGHTA, CDR2 FQGNSA. The CDR3 sequence is 11 residues long. Trimming stripped 1 base from V and 7 bases from J, with 5 bases between. The CDR3 reads CASSLELEQYF. The CDR3 nucleotides read TGTGCCAGCAGCTTAGAGCTGGAGCAGTACTTC.

J is TRBJ2-1 and V is TRBV7-3; 8 bases agree with TRBD2. The CDR3 loop spans 15 amino acids. CDR1 and CDR2 (germline): SGHTA, FQGTGA. Unmatched junction bases numbered 3, after V lost 1 base and J lost 4 bases. The CDR3 nucleotides read TGTGCCAGCAGCTTAAGCCGGGAGGGTTACAATGAGCAGTTCTTC. Translated: CASSLSREGYNEQFF.